These T cell receptor beta chains were read from a single sample in a study of blood T cells in healthy people across ages. From the 5' RACE reads, TCRdb called clonotypes with MiXCR, one entry per CDR3 protein. The sample consists of approximately 690,000 distinct CDR3 sequences, less than 45% of them appearing once. The sequenced sample consisted of blood. All receptors derive from a man older than 75 in good health. Both conserved end residues are part of each CDR3. D genes are given only for firm matches. A clone size is listed for some rows: how often the clone was seen (once, few, many), or a class if it is expanded.

many	TRBV29-1	TRBD2	TRBJ2-1	CSVARDYQNNEQFF	TGCAGCGTCGCCCGGGACTACCAGAACAATGAGCAGTTCTTC
-	TRBV5-1	-	TRBJ2-5	CASSLFRSLQETQYF	TGCGCCAGCAGCTTGTTCAGGTCACTACAAGAGACCCAGTACTTC
many	TRBV4-3	-	TRBJ2-5	CASSSIEGETQYF	TGCGCCAGCAGCTCCATCGAGGGGGAGACCCAGTACTTC
many	TRBV7-2	-	TRBJ2-6	CASSSAGANVLTF	TGTGCCAGCAGCTCCGCTGGGGCCAACGTCCTGACTTTC
-	TRBV4-3	TRBD2	TRBJ2-2	CASSQDNGRARTGELFF	TGCGCCAGCAGCCAAGACAACGGGAGGGCCAGGACCGGGGAGTTGTTTTTT
-	TRBV29-1	TRBD1	TRBJ2-1	CSVGQGASPWSNEQFF	TGCAGCGTTGGTCAGGGGGCGTCCCCCTGGAGCAATGAGCAGTTCTTC
many	TRBV29-1	TRBD1	TRBJ2-5	CSAARGPGQETQYF	TGCAGCGCTGCCAGGGGGCCAGGGCAAGAGACCCAGTACTTC
-	TRBV20-1	-	TRBJ2-7	CSARGGASTYEQYF	TGCAGTGCTAGGGGGGGGGCGTCTACCTACGAGCAGTACTTC
-	TRBV7-9	-	TRBJ2-1	CASSEGLQNNEQFF	TGTGCCAGCAGCGAAGGACTGCAGAACAATGAGCAGTTCTTC
-	TRBV6-2/TRBV6-3	TRBD2	TRBJ2-1	CASSLLTSGSREQFF	TGTGCCAGCAGTCTTCTGACTAGCGGGAGCCGCGAGCAGTTCTTC
-	TRBV20-1	-	TRBJ2-5	CSARPTQGETQYF	TGCAGTGCTAGACCGACCCAGGGTGAGACCCAGTACTTC
few	TRBV18	-	TRBJ2-1	CASSPLEGLGNEQFF	TGTGCCAGCTCACCACTGGAGGGTCTCGGCAATGAGCAGTTCTTC
-	TRBV20-1	TRBD1	TRBJ1-2	CSAHRTGGFYGYTF	TGCAGTGCACACCGGACAGGGGGCTTCTATGGCTACACCTTC
-	TRBV20-1	TRBD1	TRBJ2-5	CSARQGTGGKQETQYF	TGCAGTGCTAGACAGGGGACAGGGGGAAAGCAAGAGACCCAGTACTTC
-	TRBV29-1	-	TRBJ1-1	CSVDRKNTEAFF	TGCAGCGTTGACAGGAAAAACACTGAAGCTTTCTTT
-	TRBV7-3	-	TRBJ1-1	CASSRSPQGMNTEAFF	TGTGCCAGCAGCCGCTCTCCCCAGGGCATGAACACTGAAGCTTTCTTT